This T cell receptor beta chain is from a study of post-analysis software for immune sequencing data. Study observations and caveats: Comparison of patients with controls showed four or five TRBV segments more frequent in patients, TRBV5-6, TRBV5-1 and TRBV20-1 among them. F measure clustering grouped samples strongly by preparation batch.

CDR3 size: 17 residues. Germline CDR1 is DFQATT and CDR2 is SNEGSKA (reference sequence). The ends lost 0 bases at V and 6 bases at J; junction bases unmatched: 13. Unique molecular identifiers were present in the TCR beta cDNA libraries. TCRdb independently ran MiXCR on the PCR reads; one entry per CDR3 protein. The sample consists of some 800,000 distinct CDR3 sequences, under 60% of them appearing once. This clonotype has more than one count but fewer than ten. No antigen is known for it. The rearrangement joins TRBV20-1 to TRBJ2-1, with 8 bases matching TRBD2. The TCR sequence derives from a girl aged 5 to 17 with multiple sclerosis. Sequencing was done on a sample of blood. The CDR3 DNA follows: TGCAGTGCTAGAGATAAAACGGGGGGGCGGAATGTCAATGAGCAGTTCTTC. Translation gives CSARDKTGGRNVNEQFF.